The rows below give T cell receptor beta chains drawn from one sample of a study of T cell responses to AZD1222 COVID-19 vaccine. The table came from immunoSEQ multiplex PCR; TCRdb's copy has only in-frame clones and leaves some out. This sample has around 200,000 clones, with roughly 92% found just once. Sequenced here: peripheral blood, sampled 28 days after the second AZD1222 dose. Source of these receptors: an adult who received the AZD1222 COVID-19 vaccine. The CDR3 runs from the conserved cysteine through the conserved F or W. The D gene is left open where the match is weak. Rows may omit the clone size; those that give it use once, few, many or a size class.

j_gene: TRBJ1-1; v_gene: TRBV7-9; abundance: .; d_gene: TRBD1; CDR3nt: TGTGCCAGCAGCTTCCCTGACAGGGGAGGCACTGAAGCTTTCTTT; CDR3aa: CASSFPDRGGTEAFF
j_gene: TRBJ2-2; v_gene: TRBV2; abundance: .; d_gene: .; CDR3nt: TGTGCCAGCGTGAGCCAGGACGTCGGGGAGCTGTTTTTT; CDR3aa: CASVSQDVGELFF
j_gene: TRBJ1-1; v_gene: TRBV10-3; abundance: .; d_gene: TRBD1; CDR3nt: TGTGCCATCAGTGAGATGGCAGGGGGGACCACTGAAGCTTTCTTT; CDR3aa: CAISEMAGGTTEAFF
j_gene: TRBJ2-7; v_gene: TRBV9; abundance: once; d_gene: .; CDR3nt: TGTGCCAGCAGCCCAACAGGGATTAGCTCCTACGAGCAGTACTTC; CDR3aa: CASSPTGISSYEQYF
j_gene: TRBJ1-4; v_gene: TRBV10-3; abundance: .; d_gene: TRBD1; CDR3nt: TGTGCCATCAAGGGGGACAGGGCGGATGAAAAACTGTTTTTT; CDR3aa: CAIKGDRADEKLFF
j_gene: TRBJ2-7; v_gene: TRBV28; abundance: .; d_gene: TRBD2; CDR3nt: TGTGCCAGCAGTTCCCCGACTAGCGGGAGTTTCTACGAGCAGTACTTC; CDR3aa: CASSSPTSGSFYEQYF
j_gene: TRBJ2-7; v_gene: TRBV7-8; abundance: .; d_gene: .; CDR3nt: TGTGCCAGCAGCTTAGCGGTCACCTATTACGAGCAGTACTTC; CDR3aa: CASSLAVTYYEQYF
j_gene: TRBJ1-4; v_gene: TRBV25-1; abundance: .; d_gene: TRBD1; CDR3nt: TGTGCCAGCAGTGAGATGAGGGGGCCCAGGGGTGAAAAACTGTTTTTT; CDR3aa: CASSEMRGPRGEKLFF
j_gene: TRBJ2-7; v_gene: TRBV28; abundance: .; d_gene: .; CDR3nt: TGTGCCAGCAGTTTAGCTGGAACAGGCTCCTACGAGCAGTACTTC; CDR3aa: CASSLAGTGSYEQYF
j_gene: TRBJ2-7; v_gene: TRBV5-1; abundance: .; d_gene: TRBD1; CDR3nt: TGCGCCAGCAGCCCGGGGTGGGGACAGGCCTACGAGCAGTACTTC; CDR3aa: CASSPGWGQAYEQYF
j_gene: TRBJ2-4; v_gene: TRBV2; abundance: .; d_gene: .; CDR3nt: TGTGCCAGCAGTGAAATCGAGGGAGCGTGGAACATTCAGTACTTC; CDR3aa: CASSEIEGAWNIQYF
j_gene: TRBJ2-7; v_gene: TRBV10-1; abundance: .; d_gene: TRBD1; CDR3nt: TGCGCCAGCACCGAGCCGGGACAGACCCTCTACGAGCAGTACTTC; CDR3aa: CASTEPGQTLYEQYF
j_gene: TRBJ1-4; v_gene: TRBV5-1; abundance: .; d_gene: TRBD1; CDR3nt: TGCGCCAGCAGCTTGGGCGGGACAGGACAAGAGGAAAAACTGTTTTTT; CDR3aa: CASSLGGTGQEEKLFF
j_gene: TRBJ1-1; v_gene: TRBV30; abundance: .; d_gene: .; CDR3nt: TGTGCCTGGAGTGTATCGTCAGAAGAGGAAGCTTTCTTT; CDR3aa: CAWSVSSEEEAFF